A selection of T cell receptor beta chains follows, all from one sample in a study of OX40 agonist ivuxolimab in advanced cancers. The method was immunoSEQ multiplex PCR; TCRdb's version includes in-frame clones alone and lacks a portion of them. The repertoire holds tens of thousands of clones, 86% seen once, with 6% to 8% in the top ten. The source was CD4+ or CD8+ T cells sorted from blood, collected in a trial of the OX40 agonist ivuxolimab. The receptors originated from an adult with an advanced solid tumor such as melanoma, head and neck, liver or kidney cancer. Both conserved end residues are part of each CDR3. D genes are given only for firm matches. Some rows mark clone size as missing; the rest say once, few, many or name a class of expanded clone.

j_call d_call clone_size v_call cdr3_aa cdr3_nt
TRBJ2-3 TRBD2 . TRBV9 CASSVGRGGPADTQYF TGTGCCAGCAGCGTAGGGCGGGGGGGGCCTGCTGATACGCAGTATTTT
TRBJ1-1 TRBD1 . TRBV6-5 CASSKGQGGSTEAFF TGTGCCAGCAGCAAAGGACAGGGAGGAAGTACTGAAGCTTTCTTT
TRBJ1-2 . . TRBV19 CASSYRGDVYGYTF TGTGCCAGTAGTTACCGGGGGGACGTCTATGGCTACACCTTC
TRBJ1-1 TRBD1 few TRBV11-2 CASSFTGDTEAFF TGTGCCAGCAGCTTTACAGGGGACACTGAAGCTTTCTTT
TRBJ2-2 TRBD2 . TRBV2 CASSRGTSDTGELFF TGTGCCAGCAGTAGGGGGACTAGCGATACCGGGGAGCTGTTTTTT
TRBJ2-3 . . TRBV19 CASSKRVFGTDTQYF TGTGCCAGTAGTAAAAGGGTCTTTGGCACAGATACGCAGTATTTT
TRBJ1-2 . . TRBV7-3 CASSSTGDGYTF TGTGCCAGCAGCTCTACGGGGGATGGCTACACCTTC
TRBJ1-3 . few TRBV5-5 CASSWDLRGNTIYF TGTGCCAGCAGCTGGGACCTTCGGGGAAACACCATATATTTT
TRBJ1-5 TRBD1 . TRBV28 CASSLQTDRGRGPQHF TGTGCCAGCAGTCTCCAGACAGACAGGGGGCGGGGGCCCCAGCATTTT
TRBJ2-7 TRBD2 . TRBV5-1 CASSIGTSGGGLIEYEQYF TGCGCCAGCAGTATCGGGACTAGCGGGGGAGGGTTAATTGAATACGAGCAGTACTTC
TRBJ2-1 TRBD1 . TRBV10-1 CASSEPGQGYNEQFF TGCGCCAGCAGTGAGCCCGGACAGGGCTACAATGAGCAGTTCTTC
TRBJ2-3 . . TRBV9 CASSVWGDSTDTQYF TGTGCCAGCAGCGTATGGGGGGACAGCACAGATACGCAGTATTTT
TRBJ2-5 . . TRBV29-1 CSVSVQAKETQYF TGCAGCGTTAGCGTACAGGCGAAAGAGACCCAGTACTTC
TRBJ1-6 TRBD1 . TRBV6-5 CASSYVKGAGSPLHF TGTGCCAGCAGTTATGTGAAGGGGGCCGGGTCACCCCTCCACTTT
TRBJ1-1 . . TRBV9 CASSIGGNTEAFF TGTGCCAGCAGCATCGGGGGGAACACTGAAGCTTTCTTT
TRBJ1-6 . . TRBV4-1 CASSPSRPLEDSPLHF TGCGCCAGCAGCCCTTCGAGACCACTGGAGGACTCACCCCTCCACTTT
TRBJ1-2 . once TRBV28 CASSFQDSVAGYTF TGTGCCAGCAGCTTCCAGGACAGTGTTGCTGGCTACACCTTC
TRBJ1-5 . . TRBV23-1 CASITWSFWQLMRNQPQHF TGCGCCAGCATCACTTGGTCGTTTTGGCAGCTAATGCGCAATCAGCCCCAGCATTTT
TRBJ2-7 . . TRBV6-5 CASLLRQKYEQYF TGTGCCAGCCTCTTGAGACAGAAATACGAGCAGTACTTC
TRBJ1-1 . once TRBV5-1 CASSPDLPGTEAFF TGCGCCAGCAGCCCGGACCTCCCGGGCACTGAAGCTTTCTTT
TRBJ1-6 TRBD1 once TRBV14 CASSRLGPATGGENSPLHF TGTGCCAGCAGCCGACTCGGCCCAGCGACAGGGGGCGAAAATTCACCCCTCCACTTT
TRBJ1-3 . . TRBV30 CAWNPGSSGNTIYF TGTGCCTGGAATCCGGGGTCCTCTGGAAACACCATATATTTT
TRBJ2-5 TRBD1 . TRBV10-3 CAISSTGEETQYF TGTGCCATCAGTTCGACAGGGGAAGAGACCCAGTACTTC
TRBJ2-1 TRBD1 . TRBV2 CASGQGYNEQFF TGTGCCAGCGGACAGGGGTACAATGAGCAGTTCTTC
TRBJ1-1 TRBD1 few TRBV19 CASSIFRGVNTEAFF TGTGCCAGTAGTATATTCAGGGGGGTTAACACTGAAGCTTTCTTT
TRBJ1-2 . . TRBV29-1 CSVEGRGGIYGYTF TGCAGCGTTGAAGGGCGGGGGGGTATTTATGGCTACACCTTC
TRBJ2-7 TRBD1 . TRBV30 CAWTKTGGAYEQYF TGTGCCTGGACCAAGACAGGGGGCGCCTACGAGCAGTACTTC
TRBJ2-1 . . TRBV5-4 CASSLATRNEQFF TGTGCCAGCAGCTTGGCCACCCGAAATGAGCAGTTCTTC
TRBJ2-7 . . TRBV30 CAWSRSSHGLEQYF TGTGCCTGGAGTCGAAGCAGCCATGGCTTGGAGCAGTACTTC
TRBJ2-7 . . TRBV18 CASSWESDSNEQYF TGTGCCAGCTCATGGGAATCCGATAGCAACGAGCAGTACTTC
TRBJ1-2 TRBD1 . TRBV5-1 CASSFGTEGGYTF TGCGCCAGCAGCTTTGGGACAGAGGGAGGCTACACCTTC
TRBJ2-3 . once TRBV10-3 CAIRIRADPETQYF TGTGCCATCAGGATTAGGGCGGACCCAGAGACGCAGTATTTT
TRBJ1-1 . few TRBV2 CASSELLVAFF TGTGCCAGCAGTGAACTGTTGGTAGCTTTCTTT
TRBJ1-2 . . TRBV27 CASSFAGNEGYGYTF TGTGCCAGCAGTTTTGCGGGGAATGAGGGCTATGGCTACACCTTC
TRBJ1-4 . . TRBV4-1 CASSQEGGRNEKLFF TGCGCCAGCAGCCAAGAAGGAGGAAGGAATGAAAAACTGTTTTTT
TRBJ1-1 . . TRBV6-1 CASRGPGPATTEAFF TGTGCCAGCAGGGGGCCGGGGCCCGCCACGACTGAAGCTTTCTTT
TRBJ1-1 . few TRBV5-4 CASSLAGTMNTEAFF TGTGCCAGCAGCTTGGCTGGGACAATGAACACTGAAGCTTTCTTT
TRBJ2-2 TRBD1 . TRBV7-9 CASMPGTGYGGELFF TGTGCCAGTATGCCCGGGACAGGGTATGGCGGGGAGCTGTTTTTT
TRBJ1-1 . . TRBV7-6 CASSLQGDTEAFF TGTGCCAGCAGCTTGCAAGGGGACACTGAAGCTTTCTTT
TRBJ2-3 TRBD1 . TRBV7-9 CASSQGQGAEDTQYF TGTGCCAGCAGCCAGGGACAGGGGGCGGAAGATACGCAGTATTTT
TRBJ1-4 TRBD1 . TRBV11-2 CASSLVDRGGKLFF TGTGCCAGCAGCTTAGTCGACAGGGGAGGGAAACTGTTTTTT
TRBJ2-1 . . TRBV5-1 CASSLEQGEQFF TGCGCCAGCAGCTTGGAACAGGGTGAGCAGTTCTTC
TRBJ2-1 . . TRBV27 CASSLWTYRQNEQFF TGTGCCAGCAGTTTATGGACCTACCGTCAAAATGAGCAGTTCTTC
TRBJ1-2 . . TRBV2 CASSETRTPSYTF TGTGCCAGCAGTGAAACGCGCACTCCGAGCTACACCTTC
TRBJ1-3 . . TRBV7-2 CASSRRPGYRDSGNTIYF TGTGCCAGCAGCCGCAGACCGGGTTACAGAGACTCTGGAAACACCATATATTTT
TRBJ2-5 . . TRBV6-1 CASSWTLETQYF TGTGCCAGCAGTTGGACCCTAGAGACCCAGTACTTC
TRBJ2-3 TRBD1 . TRBV7-3 CASSHPGPGQGAIGTDTQYF TGTGCCAGCAGCCATCCCGGTCCGGGACAGGGGGCGATTGGCACAGATACGCAGTATTTT
TRBJ2-3 TRBD2 . TRBV6-1 CASSAERGFTDTQYF TGTGCCAGCAGTGCGGAGCGGGGATTCACAGATACGCAGTATTTT
TRBJ2-5 . . TRBV27 CASSLSVGGQETQYF TGTGCCAGCAGTTTATCCGTAGGAGGTCAAGAGACCCAGTACTTC
TRBJ1-1 . . TRBV6-4 CASSKGLGTEAFF TGTGCCAGCAGTAAGGGTTTGGGCACTGAAGCTTTCTTT
TRBJ2-3 . . TRBV7-9 CASSYWRGTASTDTQYF TGTGCCAGCAGCTATTGGAGAGGGACCGCGAGCACAGATACGCAGTATTTT